The T cell receptor (beta chain) under discussion was sequenced for a study of spatial heterogeneity in lung cancer (dated by TCRdb to the late 2010s). For the wider study: Samples were obtained from about 69 patients with early-stage, untreated non-small cell lung cancer from the lung TRACERx cohort. Beta-chain transcripts were consistently detected in greater numbers than alpha-chain transcripts, which likely reflects a higher abundance of beta-chain transcripts. Follow-up PBMC samples were sequenced whenever available, and the median time to follow-up was about 24 months after resection. In the raw uncorrected reads, each unique combination of TCR and UMI appeared more than ten times on average. Both alpha and beta chains were TCR-sequenced in samples taken at surgery, namely 220 tumor regions, around 64 matched nontumor lung samples and 50 to 60 PBMC samples. TCR repertoire features were related to nonsynonymous mutation counts determined by whole-exome sequencing of tumor tissue. In non-small cell lung cancer, the study quantitatively compared TCR alpha and beta repertoires across several tumor regions, matched nontumor lung, and blood.

Library construction relied on 5' RACE. The sample was run on a NextSeq 500. The TCR library protocol attached a unique molecular identifier to each TCR cDNA molecule to allow correction of PCR and sequencing errors. The paper's data handling went like this. TCR identification, UMI-based error correction and CDR3 extraction were performed with Decombinator tools. Expanded TCRs were defined as those above a frequency of 2 per 1,000, corresponding to the top 1% of the tumor frequency distribution. Renyi diversity was computed with the R vegan package after each repertoire had been subsampled 100 times to 5,000 TCRs. To build CDR3 similarity networks, amino acid triplet string-kernel similarity was used, and CDR3s were connected when their pairwise similarity was above 0.82. TCRdb reprocessed the public reads (quality trimming at Q25 with fastp, clone calling with MiXCR) and kept in-frame beta chains. Duplicate CDR3 protein sequences are folded into a single record with the most common DNA and genes. TCRdb, not the original authors, processed these V and J calls. In all, the sample holds around 110,000 distinct CDR3 sequences, and more than 10% of those were seen once. 15% to 20% of the sample is in the top ten clones.

Between the V and J ends, shortened by 3 bases and 3 bases respectively, the junction contains 8 bases. The CDR3 has 12 amino acids, counting the end cysteine and phenylalanine. Here the CDR3 DNA is all that survives: 36 bases in frame from base 1. CDR1 and CDR2 are read off the germline V gene (reference sequence) as DFQATT and SNEGSKA. Findings and caveats that apply to the study as a whole: Ubiquitous expanded tumor TCRs were found in blood more often at tumor resection than at routine follow-up. Confirming at a functional level the hypothesis that regional TCRs recognize regional mutations was considered to require additional single-cell paired TCR alpha and beta sequencing. Only roughly 15 patients were included in comparisons of baseline and follow-up blood repertoires.

This sample's time point label indicates: blood at routine non-recurrence follow-up after resection. TCR sequencing used whole RNA extracted from tumor and nontumor lung tissue, or from cryopreserved PBMC samples, without cell sorting. Only patients with enough RNA available from two or more tumor regions were chosen for TCR sequencing. This clonotype was counted only a few times. No antigen is known for it. No much larger clonotype is one base removed from it; base qualities were not supplied. The source was PBMCs, collected at follow-up. The chain is encoded by TRBV20-1 joined to TRBJ1-1, with the D gene not clear enough to name. The sequence was obtained from a male donor with early-stage non-small cell lung cancer. The sequenced DNA is TGCAGTGCTAGGTCTGGGTACACTGAAGCTTTCTTT. This codes for CSARSGYTEAFF.